Listed below are T cell receptor beta chains from one sample, sequenced in a study of blood T cell repertoires in COVID-19. Produced via immunoSEQ multiplex PCR; TCRdb's table is partial and in-frame only. The data contain approximately 200,000 clones, 80% to 85% of them singletons. The sample taken for sequencing was peripheral blood. The source of these receptors is a woman aged 55-70 years who had recovered from COVID-19. Each CDR3 is given with its conserved first and last residue. D genes are given only for firm matches. Clone sizes are given selectively: once, few, many, or a class where the clone is expanded.

TRBD1	NA	TRBV13	TRBJ2-7	CASSLRDRGYEQYF	TGTGCCAGCAGCTTACGGGACAGGGGGTACGAGCAGTACTTC
NA	NA	TRBV7-6	TRBJ1-5	CASSLTGDSNQPQHF	TGTGCCAGCAGCCTGACAGGAGATAGCAATCAGCCCCAGCATTTT
NA	NA	TRBV30	TRBJ1-2	CAWVPSVRTGGYTF	TGTGCCTGGGTGCCGTCAGTACGGACGGGAGGCTACACCTTC
NA	few	TRBV15	TRBJ2-6	CATSGGLYVGANVLTF	TGTGCCACCAGCGGGGGCCTCTACGTCGGGGCCAACGTCCTGACTTTC
TRBD1	NA	TRBV7-9	TRBJ1-1	CASSLWDRNTEAFF	TGTGCCAGCAGTCTGTGGGACAGGAACACTGAAGCTTTCTTT
TRBD1	NA	TRBV9	TRBJ2-5	CASSVTGDGETQYF	TGTGCCAGCAGCGTTACAGGGGATGGAGAGACCCAGTACTTC
NA	NA	TRBV6-1	TRBJ2-7	CASSESGGSYEQYF	TGTGCCAGCAGTGAAAGTGGGGGGTCCTACGAGCAGTACTTC
TRBD1	NA	TRBV5-6	TRBJ2-7	CASSFGTGTSYEQYF	TGTGCCAGCAGCTTTGGGACAGGGACCTCCTACGAGCAGTACTTC
NA	few	TRBV7-9	TRBJ1-5	CASSLIGVTGSQPQHF	TGTGCCAGCAGCTTAATAGGGGTAACAGGGTCTCAGCCCCAGCATTTT
NA	many	TRBV7-9	TRBJ2-3	CASSLVQRSTDTQYF	TGTGCCAGCAGCTTAGTCCAGCGGAGCACAGATACGCAGTATTTT
NA	NA	TRBV4-3	TRBJ2-1	CASSQDQYRENNEQFF	TGCGCCAGCAGCCAGGATCAATACAGGGAAAACAATGAGCAGTTCTTC
TRBD1	once	TRBV7-2	TRBJ2-1	CASSPGGSLEQFF	TGTGCCAGCAGCCCAGGGGGAAGTCTTGAGCAGTTCTTC
TRBD1	NA	TRBV15	TRBJ1-2	CATSRDRGGDYGYTF	TGTGCCACCAGCAGAGACCGAGGGGGCGATTATGGCTACACCTTC
NA	NA	TRBV5-6	TRBJ1-2	CASSLIRTPYGYTF	TGTGCCAGCAGCTTGATCCGGACACCCTATGGCTACACCTTC
NA	NA	TRBV3-1/TRBV3-2	TRBJ2-3	CASSLDRSTDTQYF	TGTGCCAGCAGCCTCGACAGGAGCACAGATACGCAGTATTTT
TRBD1	few	TRBV12-5	TRBJ1-6	CASGAGQTNSPLHF	TGTGCTAGTGGGGCGGGACAGACTAATTCACCCCTCCACTTT
TRBD2	NA	TRBV10-3	TRBJ2-1	CAISLSSGGVNNEQFF	TGTGCCATCAGCCTTTCTAGCGGGGGGGTCAACAATGAGCAGTTCTTC
NA	NA	TRBV18	TRBJ1-3	CASSSTGYSGNTIYF	TGTGCCAGCTCGTCTACAGGGTACTCTGGAAACACCATATATTTT
TRBD1	once	TRBV6-5	TRBJ2-5	CASSYPDRVQTQYF	TGTGCCAGCAGTTACCCTGACAGGGTCCAGACCCAGTACTTC
NA	few	TRBV4-1	TRBJ1-3	CASSQDGYSGNTIYF	TGCGCCAGCAGCCAAGACGGTTACTCTGGAAACACCATATATTTT
TRBD2	NA	TRBV5-1	TRBJ2-2	CASSSGGDTGELFF	TGCGCCAGCAGCAGCGGGGGGGACACCGGGGAGCTGTTTTTT
TRBD1	few	TRBV14	TRBJ1-4	CASSQVGTGRGEKLFF	TGTGCCAGCAGCCAAGTCGGGACAGGCCGGGGGGAAAAACTGTTTTTT
NA	NA	TRBV6-6	TRBJ1-1	CASRTPSGGVNTEAFF	TGTGCCAGCAGAACGCCCTCGGGGGGTGTGAACACTGAAGCTTTCTTT
NA	NA	TRBV9	TRBJ1-2	CASSVGGSGYGYTF	TGTGCCAGCAGCGTAGGCGGCAGCGGTTATGGCTACACCTTC
NA	NA	TRBV2	TRBJ1-6	CASSEAGRVGPPLHF	TGTGCCAGCAGTGAAGCGGGCAGGGTCGGGCCACCCCTCCACTTT
TRBD2	NA	TRBV9	TRBJ2-3	CASSVGVSRGDGDTQYF	TGTGCCAGCAGCGTAGGGGTTTCGCGGGGGGACGGAGATACGCAGTATTTT